One sample yielded the 9 T cell receptor beta chains listed below, sequenced in a study of blood T cell repertoires in COVID-19. Some clones are missing from TCRdb's copy, which holds only in-frame ones; the method was immunoSEQ multiplex PCR. This repertoire shows 250,000 or so clones, 88% found once; its top ten account for about 2.5%. The sample consisted of PBMCs or T cells enriched from blood (not recorded which). The receptors were sampled from a middle-aged woman with acute COVID-19.

The rearrangement uses TRBV7-2 and TRBJ1-2; TRBD1 aligns across 8 bases. Germline-derived CDR1 and CDR2 are SGHTA and FQGNSA. The V segment lost 1 base and the J segment 10 bases; nucleotides outside the gene matches: 8. This CDR3 comprises 14 residues. The DNA for the CDR3 is TGTGCCAGCAGCTTAGGGGGACAGGCTCGAAACTACACCTTC. Translating gives CASSLGGQARNYTF.

The genes are TRBV10-2 and TRBJ1-1, with D possibly TRBD1 on 5 matching bases. Trimming removed 2 bases at V and 5 bases at J, with 12 bases between. The CDR3 totals 14 residues. CDR1 and CDR2 from the germline V gene are WSHSY and SAAADI. The CDR3 DNA reads TGCGCCAGCAGTGAGGTGCCAGGGACTACTGAAGCTTTCTTT. Its translation is CASSEVPGTTEAFF.

V usage is TRBV27 and J usage is TRBJ2-3, with 11 bases that match TRBD2. Per the germline V gene, CDR1 is MNHEY and CDR2 is SMNVEV (reference sequence). V dropped 5 bases and J dropped 3; count of bases not matched to a gene: 4. The CDR3 has 15 residues. The CDR3, as DNA: TGTGCCAGCAGTCCGAGGACTAGCGGGACAGATACGCAGTATTTT. It specifies CASSPRTSGTDTQYF.

The V call is TRBV25-1, the J call TRBJ1-4; D possibly corresponds to TRBD1 (6 bases). In germline, CDR1 is MGHDK, CDR2 SYGVNS. V lost 2 bases, J lost 8 bases, and 21 bases lay in between. The CDR3 is 17 amino acids. The CDR3: CASSEVSSKGGREKLFF. CDR3 coding DNA: TGTGCCAGCAGTGAAGTTTCCTCGAAAGGGGGTAGGGAAAAACTGTTTTTT.

J is TRBJ1-4 and V is TRBV2; D call uncertain. The CDR3 contains 11 residues. Trimming pared 6 bases from V and 6 bases from J, leaving 5 bases between. Germline V gene data show CDR1 as SNHLY and CDR2 as FYNNEI. CDR3 nucleotide sequence: TGTGCCAGCAGGTATTATGAAAAACTGTTTTTT. It encodes CASRYYEKLFF.

The chain carries TRBV7-2 and TRBJ1-2; tentatively, D is TRBD1 (5 bases). Trimming took off 4 bases at V and 2 bases at J, with 14 bases between the two ends. Germline assignment: CDR1 SGHTA and CDR2 FQGNSA. The CDR3 spans 15 residues. The CDR3 reads CASSSSGQPNYGYTF. For the CDR3, the DNA is TGTGCCAGCAGCTCCTCAGGGCAGCCCAACTATGGCTACACCTTC.

This chain joins TRBV2 and TRBJ2-3; weak D call: TRBD2 (6 bases). The CDR3 sequence is 16 residues long. Germline V CDR1 and CDR2: SNHLY, FYNNEI. Trimming took off 6 bases at V and 4 bases at J, with 20 bases between the two ends. CDR3 nucleotides: TGTGCCAGCAGGGGGGGTCTGGGGCTAGCGCCAGATACGCAGTATTTT. Encoded protein: CASRGGLGLAPDTQYF.

The chain employs TRBV7-9 and TRBJ1-1, with unresolved D. With 8 bases removed from V and 5 bases from J, the gap between germline ends came to 12 bases. The germline V gene encodes CDR1 SEHNR and CDR2 FQNEAQ (reference sequence). The CDR3 contains 12 residues. The CDR3 bases are TGTGCCAGCTCGGAGGGATGGACTGAAGCTTTCTTT. This codes for CASSEGWTEAFF.

The chain's CDR3 is CASSDQGQGREAFF. The CDR3 DNA is TGTGCCAGCAGCGACCAAGGACAGGGACGTGAAGCTTTCTTT. The rearrangement links TRBV2 to TRBJ1-1, with 8 nucleotides matching TRBD1. Germline V CDR1 and CDR2: SNHLY, FYNNEI. The CDR3 length is 14 residues. V shed 6 bases, J shed 7 bases, and the junction held 10 bases outside the gene matches.